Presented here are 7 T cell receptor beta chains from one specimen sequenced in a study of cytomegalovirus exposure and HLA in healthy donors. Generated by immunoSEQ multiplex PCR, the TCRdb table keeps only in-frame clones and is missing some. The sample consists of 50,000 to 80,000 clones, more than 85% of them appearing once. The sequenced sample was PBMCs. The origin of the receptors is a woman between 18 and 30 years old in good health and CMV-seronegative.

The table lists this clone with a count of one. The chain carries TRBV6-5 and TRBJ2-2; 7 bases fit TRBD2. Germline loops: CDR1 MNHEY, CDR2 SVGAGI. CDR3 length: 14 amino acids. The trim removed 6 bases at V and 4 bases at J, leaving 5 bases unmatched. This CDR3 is CASRRTGGTGELFF. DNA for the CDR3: TGTGCCAGCAGGAGGACGGGGGGCACCGGGGAGCTGTTTTTT.

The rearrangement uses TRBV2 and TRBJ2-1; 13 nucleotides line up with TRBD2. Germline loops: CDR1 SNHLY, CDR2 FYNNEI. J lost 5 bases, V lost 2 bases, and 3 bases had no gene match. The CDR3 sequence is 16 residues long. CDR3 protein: CASSETGLAGDNEQFF. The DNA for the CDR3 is TGTGCCAGCAGTGAAACCGGACTAGCGGGAGACAATGAGCAGTTCTTC.

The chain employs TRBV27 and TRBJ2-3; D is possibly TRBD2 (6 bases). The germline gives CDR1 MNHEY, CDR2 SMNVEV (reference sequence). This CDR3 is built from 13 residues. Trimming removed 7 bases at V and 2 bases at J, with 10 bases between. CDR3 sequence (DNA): TGTGCCAGCACAAGGGACTCCACAGATACGCAGTATTTT. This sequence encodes CASTRDSTDTQYF.

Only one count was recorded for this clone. This chain's CDR3 is CASSESTVRGYTF. CDR3 DNA: TGTGCCAGCAGCGAATCGACAGTGCGTGGCTACACCTTC. The V call is TRBV7-8, the J call TRBJ1-2; D is perhaps TRBD1 (5 bases). With 5 bases removed from V and 7 bases from J, the gap between germline ends came to 14 bases. CDR1 is SGHVS, CDR2 FQNEAQ, per germline. This CDR3 has 13 residues.

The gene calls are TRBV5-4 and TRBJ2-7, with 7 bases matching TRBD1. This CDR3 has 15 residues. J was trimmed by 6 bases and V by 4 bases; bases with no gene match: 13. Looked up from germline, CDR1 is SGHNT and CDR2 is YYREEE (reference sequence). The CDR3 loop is CASSIRQGPSTEQYF. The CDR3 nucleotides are TGTGCCAGCAGCATACGACAGGGACCAAGTACCGAGCAGTACTTC.

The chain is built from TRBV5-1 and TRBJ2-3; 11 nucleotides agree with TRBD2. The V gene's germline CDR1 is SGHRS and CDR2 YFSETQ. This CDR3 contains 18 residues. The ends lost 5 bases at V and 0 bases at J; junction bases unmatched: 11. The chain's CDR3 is CASRKGPGLAASTDTQYF. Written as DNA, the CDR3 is TGCGCCAGCAGGAAGGGGCCGGGACTAGCGGCTAGCACAGATACGCAGTATTTT. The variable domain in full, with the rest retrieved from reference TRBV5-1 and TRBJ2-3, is KAGVTQTPRYLIKTRGQQVTLSCSPISGHRSVSWYQQTPGQGLQFLFEYFSETQRNKGNFPGRFSGRQFSNSRSEMNVSTLELGDSALYLCASRKGPGLAASTDTQYFGPGTRLTVL.

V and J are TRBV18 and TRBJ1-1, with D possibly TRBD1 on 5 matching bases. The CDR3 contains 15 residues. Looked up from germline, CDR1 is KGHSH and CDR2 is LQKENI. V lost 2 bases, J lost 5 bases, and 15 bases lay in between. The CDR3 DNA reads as TGTGCCAGCTCACCAGCACGGACATCGGCTACTGAAGCTTTCTTT. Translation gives CASSPARTSATEAFF.